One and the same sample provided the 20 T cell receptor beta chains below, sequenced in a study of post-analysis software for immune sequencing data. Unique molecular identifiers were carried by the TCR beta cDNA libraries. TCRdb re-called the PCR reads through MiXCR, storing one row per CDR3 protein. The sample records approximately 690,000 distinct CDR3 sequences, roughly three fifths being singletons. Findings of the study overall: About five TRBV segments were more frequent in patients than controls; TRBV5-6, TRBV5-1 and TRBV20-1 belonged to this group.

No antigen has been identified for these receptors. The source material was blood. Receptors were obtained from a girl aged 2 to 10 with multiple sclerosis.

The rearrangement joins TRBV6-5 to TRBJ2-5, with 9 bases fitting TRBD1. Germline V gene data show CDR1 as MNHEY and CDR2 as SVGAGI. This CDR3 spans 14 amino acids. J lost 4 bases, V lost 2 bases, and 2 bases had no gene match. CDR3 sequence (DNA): TGTGCCAGCAGTTACGAACAGGGGGCAGAGACCCAGTACTTC. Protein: CASSYEQGAETQYF.

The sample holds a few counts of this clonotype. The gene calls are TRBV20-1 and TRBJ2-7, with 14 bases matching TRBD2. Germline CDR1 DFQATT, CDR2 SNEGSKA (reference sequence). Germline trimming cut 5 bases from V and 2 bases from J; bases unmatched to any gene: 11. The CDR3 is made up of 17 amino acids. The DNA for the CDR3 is TGCAGTGCTGAGGAAACGGGACTAGCGGGAGTCCCCTACGAGCAGTACTTC. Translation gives CSAEETGLAGVPYEQYF.

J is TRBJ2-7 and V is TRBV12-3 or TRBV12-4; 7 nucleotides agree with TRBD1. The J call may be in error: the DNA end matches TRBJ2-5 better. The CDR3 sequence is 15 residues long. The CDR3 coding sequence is TGTGCCAGCAGCCAGGACAGGTCCTTAGGAAAGACCCAGTACTTC. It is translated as CASSQDRSLGKTQYF.

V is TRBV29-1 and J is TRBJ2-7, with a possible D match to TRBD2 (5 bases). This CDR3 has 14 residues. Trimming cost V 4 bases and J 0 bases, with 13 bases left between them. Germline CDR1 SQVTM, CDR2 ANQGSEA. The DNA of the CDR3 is TGCAGCGTTGGGTCCGAGCGGACCTCCTACGAGCAGTACTTC. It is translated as CSVGSERTSYEQYF.

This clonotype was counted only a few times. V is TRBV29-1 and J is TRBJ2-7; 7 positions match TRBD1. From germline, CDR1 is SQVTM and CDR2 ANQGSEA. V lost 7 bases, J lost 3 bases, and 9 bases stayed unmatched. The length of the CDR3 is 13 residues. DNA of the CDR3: TGCAGCGCTGTATCAGACAGGGACTACGAGCAGTACTTC. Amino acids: CSAVSDRDYEQYF.

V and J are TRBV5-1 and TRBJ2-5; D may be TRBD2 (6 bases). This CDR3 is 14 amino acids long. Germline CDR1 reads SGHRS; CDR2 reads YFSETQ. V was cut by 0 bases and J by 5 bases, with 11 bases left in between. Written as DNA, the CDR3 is TGCGCCAGCAGCTTGGGGAGGGTAGACGAGACCCAGTACTTC. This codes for CASSLGRVDETQYF.

In nucleotides, the CDR3 is TGCGCCAGCAAAAGGGGGCTCAACACTGAAGCTTTCTTT. Protein sequence: CASKRGLNTEAFF. The V call is TRBV5-1, the J call TRBJ1-1; 7 bases agree with TRBD1. The CDR3 runs 13 residues. The germline gives CDR1 SGHRS, CDR2 YFSETQ. The junction had 4 bases not matched to a gene; V was cut back by 6 bases and J by 2 bases.

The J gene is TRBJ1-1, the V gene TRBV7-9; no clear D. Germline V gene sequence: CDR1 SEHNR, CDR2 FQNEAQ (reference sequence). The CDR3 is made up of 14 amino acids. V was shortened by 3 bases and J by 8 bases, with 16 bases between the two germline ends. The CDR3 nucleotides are TGTGCCAGCAGCTTGGGCAGGCCTGAGAAGGAAGCTTTCTTT. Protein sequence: CASSLGRPEKEAFF.

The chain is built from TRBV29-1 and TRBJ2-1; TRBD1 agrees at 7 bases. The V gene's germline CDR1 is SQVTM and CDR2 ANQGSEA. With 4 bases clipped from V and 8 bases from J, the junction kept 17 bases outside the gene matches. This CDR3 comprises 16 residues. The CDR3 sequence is CSVGALRTTGVDEQFF. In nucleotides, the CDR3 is TGCAGCGTTGGAGCCCTGAGGACAACAGGGGTCGATGAGCAGTTCTTC.

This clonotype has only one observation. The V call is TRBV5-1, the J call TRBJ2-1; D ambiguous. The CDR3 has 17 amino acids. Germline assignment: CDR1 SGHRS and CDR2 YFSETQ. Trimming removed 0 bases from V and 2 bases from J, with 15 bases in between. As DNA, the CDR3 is TGCGCCAGCAGCTTGGTCCTTAACTCCCGAACCTACAATGAGCAGTTCTTC. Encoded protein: CASSLVLNSRTYNEQFF.

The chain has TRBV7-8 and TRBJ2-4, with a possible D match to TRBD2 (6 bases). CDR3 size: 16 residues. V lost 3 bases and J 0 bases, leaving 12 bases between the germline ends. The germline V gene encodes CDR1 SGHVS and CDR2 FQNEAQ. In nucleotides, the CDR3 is TGTGCCAGCAGCTTGAGTCGGCGGGGAGCCAAAAACATTCAGTACTTC. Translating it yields CASSLSRRGAKNIQYF.

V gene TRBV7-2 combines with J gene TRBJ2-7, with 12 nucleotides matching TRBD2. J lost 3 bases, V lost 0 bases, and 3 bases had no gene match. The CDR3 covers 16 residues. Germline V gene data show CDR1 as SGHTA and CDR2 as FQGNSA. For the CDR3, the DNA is TGTGCCAGCAGCTTAGCCCGGACTAGCGGGGACTACGAGCAGTACTTC. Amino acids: CASSLARTSGDYEQYF.

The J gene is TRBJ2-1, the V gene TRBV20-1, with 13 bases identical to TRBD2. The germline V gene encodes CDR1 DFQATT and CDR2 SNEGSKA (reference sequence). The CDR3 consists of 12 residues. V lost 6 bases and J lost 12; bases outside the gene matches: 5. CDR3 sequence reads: CSARLAGGVQFF. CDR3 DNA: TGCAGTGCGAGACTAGCGGGAGGCGTGCAGTTCTTC.

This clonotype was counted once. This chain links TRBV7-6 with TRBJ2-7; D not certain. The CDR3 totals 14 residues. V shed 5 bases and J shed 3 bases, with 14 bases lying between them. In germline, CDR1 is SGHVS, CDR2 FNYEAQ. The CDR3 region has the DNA TGTGCCAGCAGCCCCAGAGGCCCCAGCTACGAGCAGTACTTC. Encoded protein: CASSPRGPSYEQYF.

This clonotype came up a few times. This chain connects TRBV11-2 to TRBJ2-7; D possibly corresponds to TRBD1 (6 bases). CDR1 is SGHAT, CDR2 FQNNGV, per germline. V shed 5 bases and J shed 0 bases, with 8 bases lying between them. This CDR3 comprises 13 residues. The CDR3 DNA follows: TGTGCCAGCAGCAGGACAGCCTCCTACGAGCAGTACTTC. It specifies CASSRTASYEQYF.

CDR3 DNA sequence: TGCGCCAGCAGCCAAGATCGTAGGGGGCAAGAGAACGATGAGCAGTTCTTC. Amino acid sequence: CASSQDRRGQENDEQFF. The chain joins TRBV4-1 to TRBJ2-1; TRBD1 matches at 7 bases. CDR1 is MGHRA and CDR2 is YSYEKL in the germline V gene. The CDR3 is 17 residues long. With V trimmed by 0 bases and J by 8 bases, 13 bases remained unmatched.

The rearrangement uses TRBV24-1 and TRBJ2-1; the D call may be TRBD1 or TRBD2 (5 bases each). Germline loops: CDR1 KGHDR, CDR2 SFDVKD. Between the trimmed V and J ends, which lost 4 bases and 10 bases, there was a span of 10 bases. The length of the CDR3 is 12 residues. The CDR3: CATSEGVGEQFF. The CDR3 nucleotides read TGTGCCACCAGTGAGGGGGTGGGCGAGCAGTTCTTC.

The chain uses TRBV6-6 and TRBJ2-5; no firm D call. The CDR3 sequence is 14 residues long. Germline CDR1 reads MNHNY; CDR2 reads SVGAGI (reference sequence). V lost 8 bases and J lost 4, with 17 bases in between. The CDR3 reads CASSASGSGETQYF. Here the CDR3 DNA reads TGTGCCAGCTCCGCCTCCGGGTCGGGAGAGACCCAGTACTTC.

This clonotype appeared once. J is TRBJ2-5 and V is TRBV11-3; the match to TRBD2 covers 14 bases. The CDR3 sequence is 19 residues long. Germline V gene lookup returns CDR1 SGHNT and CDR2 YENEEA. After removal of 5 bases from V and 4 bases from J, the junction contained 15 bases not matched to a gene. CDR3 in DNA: TGTGCCAGCAGCCCGCCAGCGCCGGGACTAGCGGGAGTGCGAGAGACCCAGTACTTC. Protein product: CASSPPAPGLAGVRETQYF.

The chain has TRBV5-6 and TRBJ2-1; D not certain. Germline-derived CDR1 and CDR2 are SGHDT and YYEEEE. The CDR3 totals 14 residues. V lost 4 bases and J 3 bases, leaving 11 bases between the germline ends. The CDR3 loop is CASSLGTYYNEQFF. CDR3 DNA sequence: TGTGCCAGCAGCCTCGGAACCTACTACAATGAGCAGTTCTTC.